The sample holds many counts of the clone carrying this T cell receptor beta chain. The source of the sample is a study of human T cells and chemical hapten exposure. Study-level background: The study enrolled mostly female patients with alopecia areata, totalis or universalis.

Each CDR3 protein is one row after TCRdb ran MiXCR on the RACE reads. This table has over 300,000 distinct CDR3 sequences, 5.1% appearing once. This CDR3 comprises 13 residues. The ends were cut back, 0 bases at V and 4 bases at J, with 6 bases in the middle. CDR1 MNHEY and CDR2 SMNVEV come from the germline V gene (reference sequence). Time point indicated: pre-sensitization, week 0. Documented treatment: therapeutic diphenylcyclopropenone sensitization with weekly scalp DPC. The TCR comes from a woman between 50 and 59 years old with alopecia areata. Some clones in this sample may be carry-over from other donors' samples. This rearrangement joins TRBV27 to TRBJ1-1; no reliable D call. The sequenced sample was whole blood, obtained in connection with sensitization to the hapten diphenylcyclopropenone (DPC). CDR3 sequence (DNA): TGTGCCAGCAGTTTATCGTTCACCACTGAAGCTTTCTTT. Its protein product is CASSLSFTTEAFF.